A single sample gave rise to the 3 T cell receptor beta chains below, sequenced in a study of T cell clonotyping in hematopoietic cell transplantation. Time point noted: recipient sample about 28 days before transplant, after cytoreduction. Repertoires were generated with immunoSEQ multiplex PCR, while TCRdb's copy carries only in-frame clones and drops some. This sample has some 16,000 clones; around 93% occur once, and the top ten carry 1.8%. The sequencing here drew on peripheral blood mononuclear cells, taken before stem cell transplant. The source is a man aged 18-30 years with biphenotypic leukemia. Some clones in this sample may be carry-over from other donors' samples.

This clone was seen a single time. V and J are TRBV27 and TRBJ1-2, with a tentative D call TRBD1 (5 bases). Trimming shortened V by 3 bases and J by 8 bases, and 16 bases separated the two germline ends. CDR1 MNHEY and CDR2 SMNVEV come from the germline V gene (reference sequence). This CDR3 contains 14 residues. The CDR3 DNA reads as TGTGCCAGCAGTTTCCAGGGAATTATGGGGGGCTACACCTTC. This translates into CASSFQGIMGGYTF.

The chain has TRBV20-1 and TRBJ1-1; 7 nucleotides match TRBD1. CDR1 and CDR2 (germline): DFQATT, SNEGSKA (reference sequence). Trimming at V came to 3 bases and at J to 11 bases, leaving 6 bases not matched to a gene. This CDR3 is 11 amino acids long. The CDR3 here is CSASDRDFAFF. The CDR3 DNA sequence: TGCAGTGCTAGTGACAGGGACTTCGCTTTCTTT.

The chain recombines TRBV7-2 with TRBJ1-5; D is perhaps TRBD1 (5 bases). Germline CDR1 SGHTA, CDR2 FQGNSA. Trimming left V 1 base short and J 7 bases short, with 14 bases between. This CDR3 has 15 amino acids. For the CDR3, the DNA is TGTGCCAGCAGCTTAGATGGGCAGGGAGGCCAGCCCCAGCATTTT. Translation: CASSLDGQGGQPQHF.